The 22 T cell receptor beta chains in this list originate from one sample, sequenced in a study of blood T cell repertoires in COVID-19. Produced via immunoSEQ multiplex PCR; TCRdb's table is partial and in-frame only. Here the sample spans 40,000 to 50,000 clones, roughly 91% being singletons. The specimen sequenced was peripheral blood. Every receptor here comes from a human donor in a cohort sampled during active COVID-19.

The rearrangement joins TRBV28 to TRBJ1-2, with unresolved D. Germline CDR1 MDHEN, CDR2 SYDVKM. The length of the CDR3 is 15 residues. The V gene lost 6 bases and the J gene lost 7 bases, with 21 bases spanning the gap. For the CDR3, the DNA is TGTGCCAGCAGCCCCCAGGCAGCCGGTTCGGTTGGCTACACCTTC. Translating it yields CASSPQAAGSVGYTF.

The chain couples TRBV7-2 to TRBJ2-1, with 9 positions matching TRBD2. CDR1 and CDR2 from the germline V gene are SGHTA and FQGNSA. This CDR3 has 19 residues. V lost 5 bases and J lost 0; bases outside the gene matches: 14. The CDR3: CASSRKSTLAGTSYNEQFF. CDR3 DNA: TGTGCCAGCAGCCGTAAAAGCACGCTAGCGGGGACCTCCTACAATGAGCAGTTCTTC.

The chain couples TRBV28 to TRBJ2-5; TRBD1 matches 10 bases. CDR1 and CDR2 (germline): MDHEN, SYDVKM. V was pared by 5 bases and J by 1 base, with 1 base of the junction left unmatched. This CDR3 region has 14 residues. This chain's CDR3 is CASSGTGVQETQYF. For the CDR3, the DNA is TGTGCCAGCAGTGGGACAGGGGTCCAAGAGACCCAGTACTTC.

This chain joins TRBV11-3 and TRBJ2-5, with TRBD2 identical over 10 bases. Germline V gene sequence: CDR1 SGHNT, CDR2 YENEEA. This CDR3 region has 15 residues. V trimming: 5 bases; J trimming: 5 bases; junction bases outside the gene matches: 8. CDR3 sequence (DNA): TGTGCCAGCAGCGTGTCTAGCGGGAGCGGGGAGACCCAGTACTTC. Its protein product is CASSVSSGSGETQYF. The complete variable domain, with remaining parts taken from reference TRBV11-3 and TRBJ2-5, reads EAGVVQSPRYKIIEKKQPVAFWCNPISGHNTLYWYLQNLGQGPELLIRYENEEAVDDSQLPKDRFSAERLKGVDSTLKIQPAELGDSAVYLCASSVSSGSGETQYFGPGTRLLVL.

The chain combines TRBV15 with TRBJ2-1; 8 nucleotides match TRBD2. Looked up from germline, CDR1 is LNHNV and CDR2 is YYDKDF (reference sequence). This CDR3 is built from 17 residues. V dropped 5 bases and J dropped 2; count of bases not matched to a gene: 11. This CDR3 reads CATSAGSPGLAYNEQFF. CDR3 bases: TGTGCCACCAGCGCCGGGTCCCCGGGACTAGCCTACAATGAGCAGTTCTTC.

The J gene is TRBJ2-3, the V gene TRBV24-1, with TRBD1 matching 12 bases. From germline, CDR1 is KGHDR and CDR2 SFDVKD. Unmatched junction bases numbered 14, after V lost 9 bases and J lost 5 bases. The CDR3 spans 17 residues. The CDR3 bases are TGTGCCACCGGGGGATCGCCGGGACAGGGGGCCTTAGATACGCAGTATTTT. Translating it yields CATGGSPGQGALDTQYF.

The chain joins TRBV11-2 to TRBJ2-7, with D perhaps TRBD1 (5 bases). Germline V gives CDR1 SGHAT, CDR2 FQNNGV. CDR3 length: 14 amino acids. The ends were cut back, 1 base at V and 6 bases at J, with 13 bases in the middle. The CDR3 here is CASSLGPAGLEQYF. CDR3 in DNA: TGTGCCAGCAGCTTAGGGCCCGCAGGGCTCGAGCAGTACTTC.

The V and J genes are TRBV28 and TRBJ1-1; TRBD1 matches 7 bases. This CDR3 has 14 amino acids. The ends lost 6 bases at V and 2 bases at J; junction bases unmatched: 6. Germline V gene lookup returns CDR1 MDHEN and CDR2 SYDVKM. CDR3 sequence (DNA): TGTGCCAGCAGCAGGGACAGTATAAACACTGAAGCTTTCTTT. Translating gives CASSRDSINTEAFF.

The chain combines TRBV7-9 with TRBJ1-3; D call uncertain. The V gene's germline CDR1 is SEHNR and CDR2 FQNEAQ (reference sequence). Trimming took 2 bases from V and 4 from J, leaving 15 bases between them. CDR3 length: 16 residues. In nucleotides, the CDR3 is TGTGCCAGCAGCTTAATGTTGGAGATTCGGGGAAACACCATATATTTT. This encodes CASSLMLEIRGNTIYF. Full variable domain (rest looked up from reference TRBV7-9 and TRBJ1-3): DTGVSQNPRHKITKRGQNVTFRCDPISEHNRLYWYRQTLGQGPEFLTYFQNEAQLEKSRLLSDRFSAERPKGSFSTLEIQRTEQGDSAMYLCASSLMLEIRGNTIYFGEGSWLTVV.

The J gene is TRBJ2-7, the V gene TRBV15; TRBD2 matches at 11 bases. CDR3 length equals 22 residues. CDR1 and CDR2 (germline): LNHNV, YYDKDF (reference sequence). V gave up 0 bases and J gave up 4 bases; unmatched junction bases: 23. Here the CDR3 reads CATSRDGNRLAGGGGERYEQYF. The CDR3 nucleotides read TGTGCCACCAGCAGAGATGGAAACAGGCTAGCGGGAGGAGGAGGCGAGAGATACGAGCAGTACTTC.

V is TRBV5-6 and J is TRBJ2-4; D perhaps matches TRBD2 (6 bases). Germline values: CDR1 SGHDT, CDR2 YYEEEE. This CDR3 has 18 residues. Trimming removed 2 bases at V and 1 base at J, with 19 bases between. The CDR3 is CASSFAGVGSLAKNIQYF. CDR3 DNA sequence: TGTGCCAGCAGCTTCGCCGGTGTCGGGAGTCTTGCCAAAAACATTCAGTACTTC.

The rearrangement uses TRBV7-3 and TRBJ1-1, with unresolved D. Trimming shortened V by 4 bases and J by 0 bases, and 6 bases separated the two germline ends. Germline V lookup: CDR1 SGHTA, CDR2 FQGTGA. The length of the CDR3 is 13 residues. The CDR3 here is CASSSSLNTEAFF. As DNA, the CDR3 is TGTGCCAGCAGCTCTTCCTTGAACACTGAAGCTTTCTTT.

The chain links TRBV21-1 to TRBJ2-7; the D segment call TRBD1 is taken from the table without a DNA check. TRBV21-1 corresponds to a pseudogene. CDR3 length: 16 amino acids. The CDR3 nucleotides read TGTGCCAGCAGCTTTACGACAGGGGGCTTCTCCTACGAGCAGTACTTC. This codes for CASSFTTGGFSYEQYF.

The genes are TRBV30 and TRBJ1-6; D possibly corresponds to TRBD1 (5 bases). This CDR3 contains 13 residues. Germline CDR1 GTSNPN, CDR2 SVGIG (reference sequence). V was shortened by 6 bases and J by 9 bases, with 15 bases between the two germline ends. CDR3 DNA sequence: TGTGCCTGCCCGCAGGGAGCGGGTTCACCCCTCCACTTT. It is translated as CACPQGAGSPLHF.

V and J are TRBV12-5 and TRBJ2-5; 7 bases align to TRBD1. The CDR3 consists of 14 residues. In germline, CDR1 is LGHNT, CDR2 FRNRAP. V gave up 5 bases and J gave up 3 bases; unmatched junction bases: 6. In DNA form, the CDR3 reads TGTGCTAGTGGTACGCACGGGACAGAAGAGACCCAGTACTTC. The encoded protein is CASGTHGTEETQYF.

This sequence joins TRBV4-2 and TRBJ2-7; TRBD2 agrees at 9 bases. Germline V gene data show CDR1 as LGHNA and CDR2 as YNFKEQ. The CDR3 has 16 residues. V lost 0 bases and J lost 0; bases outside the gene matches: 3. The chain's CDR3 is CASSQDLAGTSYEQYF. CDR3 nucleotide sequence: TGTGCCAGCAGCCAAGATCTAGCGGGGACCTCCTACGAGCAGTACTTC.

This CDR3 is CASSSLVDRGYNEQFF. For the CDR3, the DNA is TGTGCCAGCAGCTCCCTTGTGGACAGGGGATACAATGAGCAGTTCTTC. The genes are TRBV5-6 and TRBJ2-1, with 9 bases identical to TRBD1. The germline V gene has CDR1 SGHDT and CDR2 YYEEEE. V lost 3 bases and J lost 4; bases outside the gene matches: 8. The CDR3 loop spans 16 amino acids. The whole variable domain, filled in from reference TRBV5-6 and TRBJ2-1, reads DAGVTQSPTHLIKTRGQQVTLRCSPKSGHDTVSWYQQALGQGPQFIFQYYEEEERQRGNFPDRFSGHQFPNYSSELNVNALLLGDSALYLCASSSLVDRGYNEQFFGPGTRLTVL.

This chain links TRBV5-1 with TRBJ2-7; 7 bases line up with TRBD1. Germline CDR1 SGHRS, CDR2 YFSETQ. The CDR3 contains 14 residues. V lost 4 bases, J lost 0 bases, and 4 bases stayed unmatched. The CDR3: CASSVGQHSYEQYF. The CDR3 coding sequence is TGCGCCAGCAGCGTGGGACAGCACTCCTACGAGCAGTACTTC. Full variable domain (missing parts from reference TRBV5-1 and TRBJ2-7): KAGVTQTPRYLIKTRGQQVTLSCSPISGHRSVSWYQQTPGQGLQFLFEYFSETQRNKGNFPGRFSGRQFSNSRSEMNVSTLELGDSALYLCASSVGQHSYEQYFGPGTRLTVT.

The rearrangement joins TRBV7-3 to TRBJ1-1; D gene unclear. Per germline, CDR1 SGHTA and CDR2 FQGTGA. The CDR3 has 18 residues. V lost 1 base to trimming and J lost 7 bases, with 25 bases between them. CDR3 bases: TGTGCCAGCAGCTTAAGGCCCCAATGGGAGGGAGGAGGTATTGAAGCTTTCTTT. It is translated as CASSLRPQWEGGGIEAFF.

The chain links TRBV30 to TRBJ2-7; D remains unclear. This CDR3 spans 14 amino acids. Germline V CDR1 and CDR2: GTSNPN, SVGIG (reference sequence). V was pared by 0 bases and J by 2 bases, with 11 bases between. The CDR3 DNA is TGTGCCTGGAGTGTACGTATACCTACCTACGAGCAGTACTTC. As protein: CAWSVRIPTYEQYF.

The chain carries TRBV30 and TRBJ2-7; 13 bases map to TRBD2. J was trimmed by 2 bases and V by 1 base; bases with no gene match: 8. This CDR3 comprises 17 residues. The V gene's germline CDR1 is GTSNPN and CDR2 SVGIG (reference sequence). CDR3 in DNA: TGTGCCTGGAGTGCCCGCATACTAGCGGGAGGGGCCTACGAGCAGTACTTC. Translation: CAWSARILAGGAYEQYF.

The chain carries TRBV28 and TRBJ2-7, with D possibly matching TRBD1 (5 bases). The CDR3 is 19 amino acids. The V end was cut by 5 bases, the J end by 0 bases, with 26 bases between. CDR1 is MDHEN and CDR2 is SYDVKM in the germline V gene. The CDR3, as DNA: TGTGCCAGCAGTACCAATATAGGACACCCCGTAAGGATCTCCTACGAGCAGTACTTC. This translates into CASSTNIGHPVRISYEQYF.